This T cell receptor (beta chain) was sequenced in a study of shared clonotypes between healthy human individuals. Replicate PCRs from sorted subsets contained around 190 ng DNA, which is 30,000 to 35,000 T cell genomes. Generated by immunoSEQ multiplex PCR, the TCRdb table keeps only in-frame clones and is missing some. The sample lists some 1 million clones; about 75% were seen once. The sample holds one count of this clone. Germline V gene data show CDR1 as SGHRS and CDR2 as YFSETQ. CDR3 length equals 16 residues. V dropped 0 bases and J dropped 0; count of bases not matched to a gene: 2. J is TRBJ2-3 and V is TRBV5-1, with 9 bases aligning to TRBD2. This clonotype was obtained from a young man in good health. Sequencing was performed on memory CD4+ T cells sorted from blood. As to subset: CD45RA-negative fraction. This chain's CDR3 is CASSLGTSDSTDTQYF. For the CDR3, the DNA is TGCGCCAGCAGCTTGGGGACTAGCGATAGCACAGATACGCAGTATTTT.